The 22 T cell receptor beta chains below were found in one sample sequenced in a study of CD8 T cells in ankylosing spondylitis. TCRdb reprocessed the 5' RACE reads with MiXCR, giving one entry per CDR3 protein. The table lists 270,000 or so distinct CDR3 sequences, over 15% of them singletons, with around 30% in the top ten. Sequencing used blood, either unsorted or a sorted T cell fraction (not recorded which). The receptors come from a male donor with ankylosing spondylitis or in good health (not recorded which).

V usage is TRBV15 and J usage is TRBJ2-5; 8 nucleotides agree with TRBD2. CDR1 and CDR2 (germline): LNHNV, YYDKDF (reference sequence). The length of the CDR3 is 13 residues. With V trimmed by 9 bases and J by 5 bases, 8 bases remained unmatched. The CDR3 reads CATGPGGRETQYF. DNA for the CDR3: TGTGCCACAGGACCGGGGGGGCGGGAGACCCAGTACTTC.

The chain carries TRBV6-5 and TRBJ2-7; TRBD2 matches 8 bases. With 2 bases clipped from V and 4 bases from J, the junction kept 10 bases outside the gene matches. The CDR3 consists of 16 residues. Germline V gives CDR1 MNHEY, CDR2 SVGAGI. The CDR3 nucleotides are TGTGCCAGCAGTTACGGGGCGGGAGGTACGGGTTACGAGCAGTACTTC. Its translation: CASSYGAGGTGYEQYF.

The V and J genes are TRBV20-1 and TRBJ2-1, with D possibly being TRBD2 (6 bases). V gave up 6 bases and J gave up 7 bases, with 19 bases separating them. This CDR3 spans 14 amino acids. Germline CDR1 and CDR2: DFQATT and SNEGSKA (reference sequence). The CDR3 bases are TGCAGTGCGGTGGGTCTGGGACTTCGGAATGAGCAGTTCTTC. Encoded protein: CSAVGLGLRNEQFF.

The chain employs TRBV4-3 and TRBJ1-1, with D perhaps matching TRBD1 (6 bases). Germline values: CDR1 LGHNA, CDR2 YSLEER. Trimming removed 10 bases from V and 7 bases from J, with 10 bases in between. The CDR3 is made up of 10 amino acids. The CDR3 nucleotides read TGCGCCACTACGGACAGTGAAGCTTTCTTT. It specifies CATTDSEAFF.

The chain has TRBV12-3 or TRBV12-4 and TRBJ2-1; no definite D call. V gave up 7 bases and J gave up 9 bases, with 13 bases separating them. CDR3 length: 12 amino acids. CDR3 loop: CASTAEKVEQFF. The CDR3 region has the DNA TGTGCCAGCACCGCTGAGAAGGTTGAGCAGTTCTTC.

In this sample, this clonotype turned up a few times. The chain combines TRBV28 with TRBJ1-6; D may be TRBD1 (5 bases). CDR1 is MDHEN and CDR2 is SYDVKM in the germline V gene. The CDR3 length is 14 residues. V lost 1 base and J lost 10, with 11 bases in between. The CDR3 sequence: CASSLYQGRSPLHF. Written as DNA, the CDR3 is TGTGCCAGCAGTTTATACCAGGGAAGGTCACCCCTCCACTTT.

A few counts support this clonotype. This chain connects TRBV7-6 to TRBJ2-5; 12 bases match TRBD2. After removal of 0 bases from V and 3 bases from J, the junction contained 5 bases not matched to a gene. The CDR3 is made up of 17 amino acids. Germline V gene data show CDR1 as SGHVS and CDR2 as FNYEAQ. CDR3 sequence reads: CASSLAARLAGEETQYF. The CDR3 coding sequence is TGTGCCAGCAGCTTAGCGGCTAGACTAGCGGGAGAAGAGACCCAGTACTTC.

This chain links TRBV27 with TRBJ2-3; 7 nucleotides match TRBD2. Germline V lookup: CDR1 MNHEY, CDR2 SMNVEV (reference sequence). J was trimmed by 4 bases and V by 7 bases; bases with no gene match: 5. CDR3 size: 13 residues. The CDR3: CASMGGLADTQYF. CDR3 nucleotides: TGTGCCAGCATGGGAGGGTTGGCAGATACGCAGTATTTT.

This rearrangement joins TRBV11-1 to TRBJ2-6, with D possibly matching TRBD2 (5 bases). CDR3 length: 19 amino acids. The germline V gene has CDR1 SGHAT and CDR2 FQDESV (reference sequence). V was trimmed by 2 bases and J by 2 bases, leaving 19 bases between them. This CDR3 is CASSLSPDGRDPGANVLTF. DNA of the CDR3: TGTGCCAGCAGCTTATCCCCTGATGGGAGAGACCCTGGGGCCAACGTCCTGACTTTC.

The chain is built from TRBV6-2 or TRBV6-3 and TRBJ2-5, with D possibly matching TRBD2 (6 bases). The CDR3 has 14 residues. The V end was cut by 3 bases, the J end by 2 bases, with 10 bases between. CDR1 is MNHEY, CDR2 SVGEGT, per germline. This CDR3 is CASSYQLAQETQYF. The CDR3 DNA is TGTGCCAGCAGTTATCAACTAGCACAAGAGACCCAGTACTTC.

Details on this clonotype: At one boundary the junction diverges from the germline segment, which might be a read error. This sequence joins TRBV11-2 and TRBJ2-5; D possibly corresponds to TRBD1 (5 bases). The CDR3 is made up of 12 amino acids. The V gene's germline CDR1 is SGHAT and CDR2 FQNNGV. The CDR3 is CASGLSQGTQYF. The CDR3 DNA reads TGTGCCAGCGGCTTAAGTCAGGGGACCCAGTACTTC.

This clonotype was counted a few times. The chain recombines TRBV3-1 with TRBJ2-1, with D perhaps TRBD1 or TRBD2 (5 bases each). Deletions cut 5 bases from V and 2 bases from J, with 19 bases between. Germline V gene data show CDR1 as LGHDT and CDR2 as YNNKEL (reference sequence). CDR3 size: 17 residues. The CDR3 sequence is CASSSTIRDGTYNEQFF. The CDR3 DNA reads as TGTGCCAGCAGCTCAACTATCCGGGACGGAACCTACAATGAGCAGTTCTTC.

Only a few counts were recorded for this clonotype. V usage is TRBV19 and J usage is TRBJ1-5; 9 nucleotides line up with TRBD1. The CDR3 covers 13 residues. CDR1 LNHDA and CDR2 SQIVND come from the germline V gene (reference sequence). V was clipped by 11 bases and J by 5 bases; unmatched bases: 7. CDR3 nucleotide sequence: TGTGCCGCCGGATGGACAGGGGATCAGCCCCAGCATTTT. Amino acids: CAAGWTGDQPQHF.

The chain combines TRBV7-8 with TRBJ2-3; TRBD2 might be the D (5 bases). V lost 0 bases, J lost 0 bases, and 13 bases lay in between. The CDR3 has 17 residues. Germline loops: CDR1 SGHVS, CDR2 FQNEAQ. The CDR3 sequence: CASSLAGGYTSTDTQYF. The DNA for the CDR3 is TGTGCCAGCAGCTTAGCAGGCGGGTATACTAGCACAGATACGCAGTATTTT. The whole variable domain, remainder taken from reference TRBV7-8 and TRBJ2-3, is GAGVSQSPRYKVAKRGQDVALRCDPISGHVSLFWYQQALGQGPEFLTYFQNEAQLDKSGLPSDRFFAERPEGSVSTLKIQRTQQEDSAVYLCASSLAGGYTSTDTQYFGPGTRLTVL.

The sample holds a few counts of this clonotype. The chain employs TRBV29-1 and TRBJ2-7; the match to TRBD2 covers 8 bases. Germline CDR1 reads SQVTM; CDR2 reads ANQGSEA. This CDR3 contains 15 residues. J lost 2 bases, V lost 6 bases, and 12 bases had no gene match. CDR3 DNA: TGCAGCGTCTACACAGAGGGACTAGACCCCTACGAGCAGTACTTC. Translated, it gives CSVYTEGLDPYEQYF.

The chain joins TRBV5-1 to TRBJ1-5, with TRBD1 as a possible D gene (5 bases). The CDR3 sequence is 16 residues long. V dropped 0 bases and J dropped 3 bases, with 13 bases sitting between them. CDR1 is SGHRS, CDR2 YFSETQ, per germline. This CDR3 reads CASSLGARGNNQPQHF. In DNA form, the CDR3 reads TGCGCCAGCAGCTTGGGGGCTCGGGGGAACAATCAGCCCCAGCATTTT.

This clonotype was counted a few times. The gene calls are TRBV21-1 and TRBJ2-7; TRBD1 is the table's D call, not checked against the DNA. TRBV21-1 corresponds to a pseudogene. The CDR3 has 14 amino acids. The CDR3 nucleotides read TGTGCCAGCAGCAAGGGACAGACCCCCTACGAGCAGTACTTC. Its protein product is CASSKGQTPYEQYF.

The chain is built from TRBV19 and TRBJ2-1, with 8 bases lining up with TRBD2. The CDR3 is 16 residues long. The V gene end was trimmed by 6 bases and the J gene end by 0 bases; junction bases not matched to a gene: 7. CDR1 LNHDA and CDR2 SQIVND come from the germline V gene (reference sequence). In DNA, the CDR3 is TGTGCCAGTAGAACAACCGGGACTAGCTCCTACAATGAGCAGTTCTTC. Encoded protein: CASRTTGTSSYNEQFF.

The table lists this clonotype with a few counts. This chain connects TRBV15 to TRBJ2-7, with a weak D call TRBD2 (7 bases). The germline V gene encodes CDR1 LNHNV and CDR2 YYDKDF (reference sequence). This CDR3 contains 16 residues. V gave up 3 bases and J gave up 2 bases, with 17 bases separating them. In DNA form, the CDR3 reads TGTGCCACCAGCAGCGACGGGGGGCCCCATCCCTACGAGCAGTACTTC. Encoded protein: CATSSDGGPHPYEQYF. Combining the CDR3 with reference TRBV15 and TRBJ2-7 gives the whole variable domain DAMVIQNPRYQVTQFGKPVTLSCSQTLNHNVMYWYQQKSSQAPKLLFHYYDKDFNNEADTPDNFQSRRPNTSFCFLDIRSPGLGDTAMYLCATSSDGGPHPYEQYFGPGTRLTVT.

This clonotype was picked up many times. The V gene is TRBV2, the J gene TRBJ2-4; TRBD2 is a possible D gene (6 bases). Germline loops: CDR1 SNHLY, CDR2 FYNNEI. The CDR3 has 15 amino acids. Trimming cost V 1 base and J 5 bases, with 12 bases left between them. CDR3 loop: CASSEGPSVENIQYF. The CDR3 DNA reads as TGTGCCAGCAGTGAAGGTCCTAGCGTCGAAAACATTCAGTACTTC.

Ten or more counts support this clonotype. The chain employs TRBV6-5 and TRBJ2-1, with 7 positions matching TRBD2. This CDR3 comprises 17 residues. Germline assignment: CDR1 MNHEY and CDR2 SVGAGI. V gave up 4 bases and J gave up 5 bases; unmatched junction bases: 14. The CDR3 DNA reads as TGTGCCAGCAGTTCCGGGGCTAGCGGCCCCGTGGACAATGAGCAGTTCTTC. Translated, it gives CASSSGASGPVDNEQFF.

There are a few counts of this clonotype. The chain is built from TRBV29-1 and TRBJ2-2; D possibly corresponds to TRBD2 (5 bases). CDR1 and CDR2 (germline): SQVTM, ANQGSEA. This CDR3 spans 14 amino acids. V was clipped by 1 base and J by 2 bases, with 8 bases between them. CDR3 DNA sequence: TGCAGCGTTGAAGGGGAGACTAACACCGGGGAGCTGTTTTTT. Protein sequence: CSVEGETNTGELFF.